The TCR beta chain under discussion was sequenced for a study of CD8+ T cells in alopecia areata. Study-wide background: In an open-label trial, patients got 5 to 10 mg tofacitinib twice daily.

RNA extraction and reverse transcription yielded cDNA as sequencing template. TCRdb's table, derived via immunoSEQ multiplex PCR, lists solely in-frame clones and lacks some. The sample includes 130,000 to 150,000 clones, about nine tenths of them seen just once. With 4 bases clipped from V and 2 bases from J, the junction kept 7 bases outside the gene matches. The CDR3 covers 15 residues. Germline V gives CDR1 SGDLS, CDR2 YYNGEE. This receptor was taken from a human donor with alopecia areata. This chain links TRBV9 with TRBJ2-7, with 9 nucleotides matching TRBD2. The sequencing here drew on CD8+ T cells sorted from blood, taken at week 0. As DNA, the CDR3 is TGTGCCAGCAGCAATAGCGGGAGTGGAACCTACGAGCAGTACTTC. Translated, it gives CASSNSGSGTYEQYF.